Below, 4 T cell receptor beta chains from the same sample are listed, as sequenced in a study of blood T cells in healthy people across ages. Combining a sample-barcoded 5' primer with a J-beta primer mix, a second PCR ran for roughly 6 to 11 cycles. TCRdb used MiXCR to reprocess the 5' RACE reads, holding one entry per CDR3 protein. Seen here are some 1.6 million distinct CDR3 sequences, about 32% observed once, and the top ten hold around 11%. Sequencing was performed on blood. These receptors came from a woman in her 30s in good health.

This chain connects TRBV5-8 to TRBJ2-1, with TRBD2 matching over 9 bases. Germline trimming cut 6 bases from V and 10 bases from J; bases unmatched to any gene: 20. The CDR3 loop spans 17 amino acids. CDR1 SGHTS and CDR2 YDEGEE come from the germline V gene. The CDR3 protein is CASTLEEAGGGFEEQFF. CDR3 in DNA: TGTGCCAGCACCCTGGAGGAAGCGGGAGGAGGGTTTGAAGAGCAGTTCTTC.

The chain combines TRBV5-1 with TRBJ2-3; 7 bases are a match to TRBD1. Germline V gives CDR1 SGHRS, CDR2 YFSETQ. This CDR3 has 15 amino acids. V shed 3 bases, J shed 2 bases, and the junction held 6 bases outside the gene matches. The CDR3 protein is CASSSMGQITDTQYF. Written as DNA, the CDR3 is TGCGCCAGCAGCTCTATGGGACAGATCACAGATACGCAGTATTTT.

This clonotype was found many times. The chain is built from TRBV6-2 or TRBV6-3 and TRBJ1-2; D is uncertain. Germline CDR1 reads MNHEY; CDR2 reads SVGEGT. The V end was cut by 5 bases, the J end by 0 bases, with 7 bases between. The CDR3 length is 13 residues. CDR3 in DNA: TGTGCCAGCAGTCTCCGTACTAACTATGGCTACACCTTC. Amino acid sequence: CASSLRTNYGYTF.

The gene calls are TRBV7-2 and TRBJ1-1; D is unclear. V was pared by 3 bases and J by 6 bases, with 11 bases between. The CDR3 runs 13 residues. Looked up from germline, CDR1 is SGHTA and CDR2 is FQGNSA. Written as DNA, the CDR3 is TGTGCCAGCAGCTTGATACCGGAGCCTGAAGCTTTCTTT. Translation: CASSLIPEPEAFF.